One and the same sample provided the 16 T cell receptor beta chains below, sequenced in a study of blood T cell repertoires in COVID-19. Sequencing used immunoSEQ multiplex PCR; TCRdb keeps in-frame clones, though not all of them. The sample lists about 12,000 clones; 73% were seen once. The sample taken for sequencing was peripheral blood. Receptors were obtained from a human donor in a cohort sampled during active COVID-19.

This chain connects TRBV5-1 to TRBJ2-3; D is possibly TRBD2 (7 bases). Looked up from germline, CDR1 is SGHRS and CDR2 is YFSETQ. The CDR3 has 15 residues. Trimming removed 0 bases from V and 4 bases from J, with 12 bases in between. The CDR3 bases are TGCGCCAGCAGCTTGGGCGGGGGCGCGGCAGATACGCAGTATTTT. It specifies CASSLGGGAADTQYF.

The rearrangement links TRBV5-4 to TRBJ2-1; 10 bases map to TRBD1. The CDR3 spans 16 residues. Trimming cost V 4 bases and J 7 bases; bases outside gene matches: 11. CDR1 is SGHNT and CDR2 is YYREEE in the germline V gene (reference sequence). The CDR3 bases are TGTGCCAGCAGCAGTAGACAGGGGGCGCGGGGTAATGAGCAGTTCTTC. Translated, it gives CASSSRQGARGNEQFF.

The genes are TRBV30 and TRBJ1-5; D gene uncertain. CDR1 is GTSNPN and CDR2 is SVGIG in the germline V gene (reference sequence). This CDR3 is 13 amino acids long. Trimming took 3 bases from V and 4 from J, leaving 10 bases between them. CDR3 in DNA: TGTGCCTGGAGAGGTCGGGGAAATCAGCCCCAGCATTTT. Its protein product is CAWRGRGNQPQHF.

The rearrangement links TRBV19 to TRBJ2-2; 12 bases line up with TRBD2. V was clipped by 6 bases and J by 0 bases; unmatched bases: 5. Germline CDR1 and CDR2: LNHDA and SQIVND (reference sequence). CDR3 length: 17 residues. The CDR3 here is CASRLGLAGPNTGELFF. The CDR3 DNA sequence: TGTGCCAGTAGGCTGGGACTAGCGGGCCCGAACACCGGGGAGCTGTTTTTT. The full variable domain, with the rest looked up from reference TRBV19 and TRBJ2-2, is DGGITQSPKYLFRKEGQNVTLSCEQNLNHDAMYWYRQDPGQGLRLIYYSQIVNDFQKGDIAEGYSVSREKKESFPLTVTSAQKNPTAFYLCASRLGLAGPNTGELFFGEGSRLTVL.

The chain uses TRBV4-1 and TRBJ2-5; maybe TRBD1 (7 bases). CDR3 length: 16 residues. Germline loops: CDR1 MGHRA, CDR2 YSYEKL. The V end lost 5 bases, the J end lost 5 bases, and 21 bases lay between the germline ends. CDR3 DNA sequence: TGCGCCAGCAGCTGGTTGTACAGGGGTCGGGGGGAGACCCAGTACTTC. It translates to CASSWLYRGRGETQYF.

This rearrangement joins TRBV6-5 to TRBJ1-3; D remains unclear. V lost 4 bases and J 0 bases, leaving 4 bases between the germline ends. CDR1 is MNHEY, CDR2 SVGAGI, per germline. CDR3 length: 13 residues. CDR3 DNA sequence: TGTGCCAGCAGTTTTCTCTCTGGAAACACCATATATTTT. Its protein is CASSFLSGNTIYF.

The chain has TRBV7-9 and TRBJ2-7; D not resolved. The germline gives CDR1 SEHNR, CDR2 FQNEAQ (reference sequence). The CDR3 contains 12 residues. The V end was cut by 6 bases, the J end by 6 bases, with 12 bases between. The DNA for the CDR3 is TGTGCCAGCAGTACTGACCGGAGCGAGCAGTACTTC. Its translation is CASSTDRSEQYF.

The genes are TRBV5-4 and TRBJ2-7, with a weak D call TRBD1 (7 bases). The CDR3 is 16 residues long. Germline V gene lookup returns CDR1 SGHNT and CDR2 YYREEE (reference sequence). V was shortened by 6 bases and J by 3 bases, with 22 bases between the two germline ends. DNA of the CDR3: TGTGCCAGCACCAAAGGAGACGGCAGGGGGGTCTACGAGCAGTACTTC. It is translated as CASTKGDGRGVYEQYF.

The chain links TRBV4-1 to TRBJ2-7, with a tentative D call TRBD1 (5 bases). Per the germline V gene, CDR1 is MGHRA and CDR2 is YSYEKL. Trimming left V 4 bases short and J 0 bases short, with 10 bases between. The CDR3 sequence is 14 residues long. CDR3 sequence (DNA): TGCGCCAGCAGCCCGACAGCCAGCTCCTACGAGCAGTACTTC. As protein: CASSPTASSYEQYF.

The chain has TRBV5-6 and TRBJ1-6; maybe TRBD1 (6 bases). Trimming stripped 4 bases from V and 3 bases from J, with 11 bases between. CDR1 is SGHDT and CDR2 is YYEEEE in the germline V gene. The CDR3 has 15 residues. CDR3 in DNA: TGTGCCAGCAGCCTGGAAGGGGGCTATAATTCACCCCTCCACTTT. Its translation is CASSLEGGYNSPLHF.

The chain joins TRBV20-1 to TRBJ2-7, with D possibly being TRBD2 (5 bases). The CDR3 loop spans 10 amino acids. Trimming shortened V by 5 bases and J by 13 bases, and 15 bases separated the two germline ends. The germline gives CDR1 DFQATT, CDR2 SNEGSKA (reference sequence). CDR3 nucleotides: TGCAGTGCTCAGTCCAGCGGAGTCTACTTC. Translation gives CSAQSSGVYF.

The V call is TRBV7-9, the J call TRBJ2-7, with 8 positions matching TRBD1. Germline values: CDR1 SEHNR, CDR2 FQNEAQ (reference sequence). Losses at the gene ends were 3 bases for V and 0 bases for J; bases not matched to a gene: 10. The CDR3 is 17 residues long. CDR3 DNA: TGTGCCAGCAGCTTGGGTCCCGGGACAGGTAACTCCTACGAGCAGTACTTC. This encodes CASSLGPGTGNSYEQYF.

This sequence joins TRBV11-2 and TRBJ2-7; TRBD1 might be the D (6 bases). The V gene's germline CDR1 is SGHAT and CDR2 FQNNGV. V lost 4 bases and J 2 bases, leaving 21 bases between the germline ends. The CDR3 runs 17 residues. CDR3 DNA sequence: TGTGCCAGCAGCTCTTTGCGCAGGGGATTTGGGCCCTACGAGCAGTACTTC. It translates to CASSSLRRGFGPYEQYF.

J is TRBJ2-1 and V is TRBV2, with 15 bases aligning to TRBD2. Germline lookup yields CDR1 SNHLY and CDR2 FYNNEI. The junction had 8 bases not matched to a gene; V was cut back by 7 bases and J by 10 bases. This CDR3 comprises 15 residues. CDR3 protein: CASTKEGLAGGEQFF. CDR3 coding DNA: TGTGCCAGCACCAAAGAGGGACTAGCGGGGGGAGAGCAGTTCTTC. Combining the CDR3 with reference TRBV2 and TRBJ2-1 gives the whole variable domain EPEVTQTPSHQVTQMGQEVILRCVPISNHLYFYWYRQILGQKVEFLVSFYNNEISEKSEIFDDQFSVERPDGSNFTLKIRSTKLEDSAMYFCASTKEGLAGGEQFFGPGTRLTVL.

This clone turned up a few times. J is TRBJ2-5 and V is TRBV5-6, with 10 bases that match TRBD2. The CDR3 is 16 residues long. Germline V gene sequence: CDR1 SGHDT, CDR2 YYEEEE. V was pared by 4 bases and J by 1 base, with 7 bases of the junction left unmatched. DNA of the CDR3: TGTGCCAGCAGCGAACTAGCGGGACAGGTCCAAGAGACCCAGTACTTC. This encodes CASSELAGQVQETQYF. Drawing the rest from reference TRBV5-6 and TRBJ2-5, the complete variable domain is DAGVTQSPTHLIKTRGQQVTLRCSPKSGHDTVSWYQQALGQGPQFIFQYYEEEERQRGNFPDRFSGHQFPNYSSELNVNALLLGDSALYLCASSELAGQVQETQYFGPGTRLLVL.

The CDR3: CASRPNKDIKTEAFF. The CDR3 DNA sequence: TGTGCCAGCAGACCAAACAAGGACATCAAGACTGAAGCTTTCTTT. J is TRBJ1-1 and V is TRBV6-5; TRBD1 might be the D (5 bases). V lost 6 bases, J lost 5 bases, and 19 bases lay in between. The CDR3 consists of 15 residues. Germline V gene lookup returns CDR1 MNHEY and CDR2 SVGAGI.